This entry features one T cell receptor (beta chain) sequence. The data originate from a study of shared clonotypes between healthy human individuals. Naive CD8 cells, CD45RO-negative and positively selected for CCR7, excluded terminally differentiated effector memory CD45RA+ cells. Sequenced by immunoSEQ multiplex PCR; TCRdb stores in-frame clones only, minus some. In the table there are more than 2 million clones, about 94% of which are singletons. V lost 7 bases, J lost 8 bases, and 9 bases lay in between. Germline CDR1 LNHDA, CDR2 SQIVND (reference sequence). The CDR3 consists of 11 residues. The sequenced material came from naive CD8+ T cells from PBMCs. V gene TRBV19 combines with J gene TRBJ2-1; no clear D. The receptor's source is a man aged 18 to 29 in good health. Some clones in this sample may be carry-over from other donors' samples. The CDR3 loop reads CASTFLDEQFF. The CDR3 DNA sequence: TGTGCCAGTACTTTCCTCGATGAGCAGTTCTTC.